This T cell receptor (beta chain) originates from a study of T cells in Graves' hyperthyroidism and ophthalmopathy (dated by TCRdb to 2018 to 2020). About the study as a whole: Peripheral blood samples were taken at the time of initial diagnosis, prior to any treatment. For training and testing, the roughly 97 patients in the discovery cohort were randomly divided in a 7:3 ratio. After sampling, hyperthyroidism patients received methimazole starting at 30 mg daily, and ophthalmopathy patients received high-dose intravenous methylprednisolone. Thyroid tissue and blood T-cell repertoires from six Graves' hyperthyroidism patients were also compared in the study. Prospective prediction of ophthalmopathy was tested in an independent validation cohort of under 20 hyperthyroidism patients and roughly 16 patients who later progressed to ophthalmopathy. According to the paper, TCR Vbeta CDR3 sequencing was carried out on 135 peripheral blood samples, which came from around 43 ophthalmopathy, around 74 hyperthyroidism and roughly 17 progressor patients. TCR V-J signatures able to tell the groups apart were searched for in a discovery cohort of 90 to 100 patients, of whom 40 to 45 had Graves' ophthalmopathy and around 57 had stable Graves' hyperthyroidism.

The V and J ends are trimmed by 4 bases and 7 bases, leaving 8 bases between them. From the germline V gene, CDR1 is SGHAT and CDR2 is FQNNGV. The CDR3 holds 12 amino acids from the cysteine to the phenylalanine. CDR3 DNA is the only sequence kept; it has 36 bases, read in frame from the first base. Broad study findings and their caveats: In cross-validation, a model built on a 13 V-J signature told ophthalmopathy apart from stable hyperthyroidism with roughly 87% sensitivity and around 84% specificity, and in testing the same model reached 80%/75%. In validation, the model predicted progression to ophthalmopathy with 55% to 71% sensitivity and 72% to 85% specificity, a median of approximately 6.7 months before onset. Sample size was not statistically predetermined, and blinding of investigators to group allocation was not performed. Most expanded thyroid clonotypes (frequency above 0.001) were also detected in blood, a finding suggesting that blood repertoires may reflect thyroid immune responses.

Moderately to severely active disease, a Clinical Activity Score of at least 3, a NOSPECS grade of at least 4, and a duration under 3 months were present in ophthalmopathy patients. Patients with uncontrolled infections, other autoimmune diseases, pregnancy or lactation were excluded. Clinical symptoms, serum thyroxine and TRAb, thyroid ultrasound, and orbital computed tomography formed the basis for the diagnoses. PBMCs were isolated from about 10 ml of fresh peripheral blood by Ficoll-Paque density gradient centrifugation. Total RNA was extracted using Trizol reagent, and RNA quality was assessed on an Agilent 2100 Bioanalyzer. TCR beta CDR3 regions were amplified from RNA transcripts. A first-round RT-PCR of the TCR CDR3 used the HTBI primer set with the Qiagen OneStep RT-PCR kit. A second multiplex PCR round built the libraries, followed by size selection and purification. Libraries were sequenced paired-end with 100 bp reads on an Illumina HiSeq2000. The paper's data handling went like this. SOAPnuke was used to process the raw data, with reads discarded if the reads contained adapters or uncalled bases, had a mean Phred below 15, or lacked an exact constant-primer or identifier match. COPE v1.2.5 was used to merge the high-quality paired reads, and each unique nucleotide sequence was defined as a clonotype. MiTCR v1.1 was used to align the clonotypes against IMGT TRBV, TRBD and TRBJ reference segments. Only V-J combinations with frequency above 0.0001, covering 99.2% of repertoires, were analysed. The TCS score was defined as the ratio of F50 (clonal expansion) to E x V (chaos), calculated using BLOSUM62-based TCRdist between CDR3 peptides within each V-J. Welch's t-statistics and random forest reduced roughly 540 V-J features to about 12, which were used in a naive Bayes classifier (R e1071). Starting from the raw public reads, TCRdb applied fastp trimming at Q25, assembled clones with MiXCR and retained in-frame beta chains. Every distinct CDR3 protein forms one entry, paired with its most common genes and DNA. In this record, the V and J calls reflect TCRdb's handling and not the investigators' own analysis. This sample is represented by over 400,000 distinct CDR3 sequences; around a fifth of them were singletons. Jointly, the top ten make up less than 65% of the sample.

This clonotype has ten or more counts. Its antigen is not yet known. Base qualities are missing; no much larger clone stands one base away. The specimen was blood. This clonotype originated in a woman between 65 and 79 years old with Graves' ophthalmopathy. The chain is assembled from TRBV11-2 and TRBJ2-1; the D region possibly corresponds to TRBD1 (6 bases align). The CDR3 region reads CASSWTVNEQFF. The sequence in DNA is TGTGCCAGCAGCTGGACAGTTAATGAGCAGTTCTTC.